Reported below is one T cell receptor (beta chain). This specimen comes from a study of blood T cell repertoires in COVID-19. Study as a whole: Spain, Italy and the United States supplied samples that represented acute and convalescent COVID-19. Nucleic acid was either cDNA or gDNA, and it came from T cells, B-cell-depleted T cells, or PBMCs.

V was cut by 1 base and J by 11 bases, with 18 bases left in between. Germline CDR1 and CDR2: SGHAT and FQNNGV. The CDR3 extends over 16 amino acids. Original data processing: Cell counts per sample came from amplifying reference gene primers. This table comes from immunoSEQ multiplex PCR, and its TCRdb copy is limited to in-frame clones, with some not included. The V and J calls and clone size come from that table; D and trimming were worked out from the DNA. Here the sample spans 150,000 to 200,000 clones, over 85% being singletons. The TCR comes from a man aged 60 to 75 with active or convalescent COVID-19. Sequencing was carried out using peripheral blood. The V gene is TRBV11-2, the J gene TRBJ1-6; the D gene is possibly TRBD1 (5 bases). The CDR3 spells CASSLVTGREVAPLHF. CDR3 coding DNA: TGTGCCAGCAGCTTAGTTACGGGGCGGGAGGTTGCACCCCTCCACTTT.